This is a list of T cell receptor beta chains from one sample in a study of blood T cells in healthy people across ages. MiXCR, run by TCRdb on the 5' RACE reads, gives a single entry per CDR3 protein. The sample records 1,800,000 or so distinct CDR3 sequences, 30% to 40% being singletons. The specimen was blood. These receptors originate from a human donor in good health. Each CDR3 is given with its conserved first and last residue.

TRBV7-2 | CASSLDSMVQPQHF
TRBV12-3/TRBV12-4 | CASSFGGFNEAFF
TRBV10-3 | CAISRDNEQFF
TRBV6-1 | CASRGGLAGWYEQYF
TRBV7-2 | CASSPLSVGTQYF
TRBV6-6 | CASSYDTRVSGNTIYF
TRBV20-1 | CSALPGASVTDTQYF
TRBV4-2 | CASSQEDETQYF
TRBV9 | CASSFSGAGAYNEQFF
TRBV29-1 | CSVIAWDGYGYTF
TRBV24-1 | CATGPSSGNTIYF
TRBV4-1 | CASSQVRRTEAFF
TRBV7-8 | CASSRDRVEQPQHF
TRBV29-1 | CSVTAGLAGILRSYNEQFF
TRBV5-1 | CASSQDHLGALQETQYF
TRBV29-1 | CSVDSGGATDTQYF
TRBV12-3/TRBV12-4 | CASSLAGGGDEKLFF
TRBV19 | CASSPGRGTGELFF
TRBV11-2 | CASSLALAGGRQETQYF
TRBV2 | CASSLYLGGGETQYF
TRBV6-2/TRBV6-3 | CASNRGTGGDTQYF
TRBV5-1 | CASSFSGAPNQPQHF
TRBV9 | CASSVGWAYNEQFF
TRBV5-1 | CASSPTLERDRDHEQYF
TRBV4-3 | CASSQVVRVINEQYF
TRBV15 | CATSSRGQNSPLHF